The 27 T cell receptor beta chains in this list originate from one sample, sequenced in a study of blood T cells in healthy people across ages. A second PCR, run for about 6 to 12 cycles, used a sample-barcoded 5' primer plus a J-beta primer mix. MiXCR was run by TCRdb on the 5' RACE reads, yielding one entry per CDR3 protein. The repertoire includes hundreds of thousands of distinct CDR3 sequences, around 26% of them detected once, and 15% to 20% sits in the top ten. The sample comprised blood. All receptors derive from a woman older than 75 in good health.

At least ten counts were recorded for this clonotype. The chain has TRBV20-1 and TRBJ2-3; D possibly matches TRBD1 or TRBD2 (5 bases each). This CDR3 region has 14 residues. With 5 bases removed from V and 5 bases from J, the gap between germline ends came to 17 bases. The germline CDR1 and CDR2 sequences are DFQATT and SNEGSKA (reference sequence). The CDR3 region has the DNA TGCAGTGCTTACGTGGTTACTGGGGGAGATACGCAGTATTTT. The encoded protein is CSAYVVTGGDTQYF.

Many counts were recorded for this clonotype. The chain carries TRBV7-7 and TRBJ2-3, with D uncertain. Germline V gives CDR1 SSHAT, CDR2 FNYEAQ (reference sequence). The germline V and J ends were trimmed by 1 base and 2 bases, with 7 bases remaining between them. CDR3 size: 14 residues. CDR3 nucleotide sequence: TGTGCCAGCAGCTTAGACACCACCACAGATACGCAGTATTTT. Translated: CASSLDTTTDTQYF.

This clonotype was detected ten times or more. The chain employs TRBV7-2 and TRBJ1-1; 8 nucleotides line up with TRBD1. CDR1 is SGHTA and CDR2 is FQGNSA in the germline V gene. V was clipped by 0 bases and J by 6 bases; unmatched bases: 6. This CDR3 spans 15 amino acids. CDR3 residues: CASSLATDRAAEAFF. CDR3 coding DNA: TGTGCCAGCAGCTTAGCAACGGACAGGGCCGCTGAAGCTTTCTTT.

The J gene is TRBJ1-1, the V gene TRBV7-9; 7 bases are shared with TRBD1. Losses at the gene ends were 5 bases for V and 1 base for J; bases not matched to a gene: 13. Germline CDR1 is SEHNR and CDR2 is FQNEAQ (reference sequence). This CDR3 has 17 residues. The CDR3 DNA reads as TGTGCCAGCAGCCCCAAGGGGACAGTGAGGGGGAACACTGAAGCTTTCTTT. It encodes CASSPKGTVRGNTEAFF.

This clonotype appeared many times. CDR3 amino acids: CASSQGAVNTQYF. Written as DNA, the CDR3 is TGTGCCAGCAGCCAAGGGGCGGTCAATACGCAGTATTTT. This chain connects TRBV3-1 to TRBJ2-3; unclear D gene. CDR1 and CDR2 from the germline V gene are LGHDT and YNNKEL (reference sequence). This CDR3 region has 13 residues. V gave up 1 base and J gave up 7 bases, with 9 bases separating them.

This clonotype appeared a few times. The rearrangement joins TRBV10-3 to TRBJ1-1, with D tentatively TRBD1 (6 bases). The CDR3 contains 15 residues. Trimming took 6 bases from V and 5 from J, leaving 19 bases between them. Per germline, CDR1 ENHRY and CDR2 SYGVKD. The CDR3 sequence: CAIRADGGGLTEAFF. In nucleotides, the CDR3 is TGTGCCATCAGGGCGGACGGGGGGGGCTTGACTGAAGCTTTCTTT.

This clonotype was counted ten times or more. The CDR3 here is CASRRSEGSYNEQFF. DNA for the CDR3: TGTGCCAGCAGGAGAAGCGAGGGCTCCTACAATGAGCAGTTCTTC. The chain recombines TRBV6-2 or TRBV6-3 with TRBJ2-1; possibly TRBD2 for D (5 bases). Germline V CDR1 and CDR2: MNHEY, SVGEGT. Trimming removed 6 bases from V and 0 bases from J, with 12 bases in between. The CDR3 has 15 residues.

This clonotype was recorded many times. V usage is TRBV6-5 and J usage is TRBJ2-1; 13 nucleotides agree with TRBD2. Germline loops: CDR1 MNHEY, CDR2 SVGAGI. The CDR3 consists of 15 residues. J lost 7 bases, V lost 4 bases, and 4 bases had no gene match. The CDR3, as DNA: TGTGCCAGCAGTTCAGGACTAGCGGGGGTGAATGAGCAGTTCTTC. Residues: CASSSGLAGVNEQFF.

This clonotype was recorded at least ten times. The chain's CDR3 is CASTLGAGGSYNEQFF. CDR3 nucleotides: TGTGCCAGCACCTTGGGGGCGGGGGGCTCCTACAATGAGCAGTTCTTC. The chain links TRBV6-1 to TRBJ2-1, with 8 nucleotides matching TRBD2. Trimming at V came to 7 bases and at J to 0 bases, leaving 8 bases not matched to a gene. The CDR3 is 16 amino acids. CDR1 is MNHNS, CDR2 SASEGT, per germline.

This clonotype was counted ten times or more. J is TRBJ2-5 and V is TRBV11-2, with 8 bases that match TRBD2. J gave up 6 bases and V 8 bases, and 5 bases lay outside the gene matches. The CDR3 loop spans 12 amino acids. Per the germline V gene, CDR1 is SGHAT and CDR2 is FQNNGV. In nucleotides, the CDR3 is TGTGCCAGCCAAGGCGGGGGGAAGACCCAGTACTTC. It specifies CASQGGGKTQYF.

In this sample, this clonotype turned up many times. The CDR3 is CSAPQGRGANVLTF. CDR3 coding DNA: TGCAGTGCTCCACAGGGGCGGGGGGCCAACGTCCTGACTTTC. The gene calls are TRBV20-1 and TRBJ2-6; 7 bases are shared with TRBD1. Trimming cost V 5 bases and J 4 bases; bases outside gene matches: 5. CDR3 length: 14 residues. Germline loops: CDR1 DFQATT, CDR2 SNEGSKA (reference sequence).

The chain combines TRBV24-1 with TRBJ2-2, with a weak D call TRBD1 (6 bases). Between the trimmed V and J ends, which lost 3 bases and 6 bases, there was a span of 13 bases. Germline values: CDR1 KGHDR, CDR2 SFDVKD. The CDR3 loop spans 15 amino acids. CDR3 sequence (DNA): TGTGCCACCAGTGATAACAGGGAATTTGCCGGGGAGCTGTTTTTT. This codes for CATSDNREFAGELFF.

This clonotype was seen many times. The chain couples TRBV15 to TRBJ2-1, with D perhaps matching TRBD1 (6 bases). CDR1 and CDR2 (germline): LNHNV, YYDKDF (reference sequence). This CDR3 region has 17 residues. V lost 0 bases and J lost 1, with 13 bases in between. CDR3 bases: TGTGCCACCAGCAGAGATAGGGGGACGGGGTCCTACAATGAGCAGTTCTTC. This codes for CATSRDRGTGSYNEQFF. Full variable domain (remainder filled in from reference TRBV15 and TRBJ2-1): DAMVIQNPRYQVTQFGKPVTLSCSQTLNHNVMYWYQQKSSQAPKLLFHYYDKDFNNEADTPDNFQSRRPNTSFCFLDIRSPGLGDTAMYLCATSRDRGTGSYNEQFFGPGTRLTVL.

J is TRBJ2-3 and V is TRBV12-3 or TRBV12-4, with unresolved D. Trimming took off 6 bases at V and 2 bases at J, with 12 bases between the two ends. CDR3 length: 14 amino acids. The CDR3: CASSRGISTDTQYF. CDR3 coding DNA: TGTGCCAGCAGCCGAGGAATTTCCACAGATACGCAGTATTTT.

This clonotype was observed at least ten times. J is TRBJ2-7 and V is TRBV12-3 or TRBV12-4; D ambiguous. Trimming pared 0 bases from V and 2 bases from J, leaving 5 bases between. The CDR3 has 13 residues. The CDR3 sequence: CASSLAATYEQYF. Here the CDR3 DNA reads TGTGCCAGCAGTTTAGCGGCAACCTACGAGCAGTACTTC.

J is TRBJ1-1 and V is TRBV6-2 or TRBV6-3; D not resolved. Germline V gene lookup returns CDR1 MNHEY and CDR2 SVGEGT. Trimming took 0 bases from V and 0 from J, leaving 5 bases between them. The CDR3 consists of 14 residues. The CDR3 DNA reads TGTGCCAGCAGTTACTCGAACATGAACACTGAAGCTTTCTTT. Translating it yields CASSYSNMNTEAFF.

This clonotype has a handful of counts. This sequence joins TRBV19 and TRBJ1-5, with D unresolved. Trimming pared 6 bases from V and 0 bases from J, leaving 9 bases between. Germline V gene data show CDR1 as LNHDA and CDR2 as SQIVND (reference sequence). The CDR3 consists of 14 residues. CDR3 DNA sequence: TGTGCCAGTAGACTGACGGTTAGCAATCAGCCCCAGCATTTT. This sequence encodes CASRLTVSNQPQHF.

The chain recombines TRBV27 with TRBJ1-5; no definite D call. Trimming took 5 bases from V and 0 from J, leaving 14 bases between them. This CDR3 comprises 16 residues. Germline V gives CDR1 MNHEY, CDR2 SMNVEV (reference sequence). CDR3 DNA: TGTGCCAGCAGTCCCCGGACGGGGTATAGCAATCAGCCCCAGCATTTT. Amino acids: CASSPRTGYSNQPQHF.

This clonotype was seen at least ten times. This chain connects TRBV15 to TRBJ1-2; possible D gene TRBD1, 5 bases. This CDR3 comprises 14 residues. V lost 0 bases to trimming and J lost 6 bases, with 11 bases between them. The germline CDR1 and CDR2 sequences are LNHNV and YYDKDF (reference sequence). CDR3 DNA sequence: TGTGCCACCAGCAGAGATAGGACAACGGATGGCTACACCTTC. It codes for CATSRDRTTDGYTF.

As to this clonotype: A much more abundant neighbour one base away suggests this may be a read error. J is TRBJ1-2 and V is TRBV12-3 or TRBV12-4; D gene uncertain. The V and J ends lost 4 bases and 4 bases respectively, with 13 bases between them. The CDR3 length is 14 residues. As DNA, the CDR3 is TGTGCCAGCAGTTCCTGGAACGTTGGCTATGGCTACACCTTC. Translating gives CASSSWNVGYGYTF.

This clonotype was counted ten times or more. The rearrangement uses TRBV27 and TRBJ2-3, with 11 bases identical to TRBD2. The J segment lost 2 bases and the V segment lost 10 bases, leaving 8 bases of the junction unmatched. Germline CDR1 MNHEY, CDR2 SMNVEV (reference sequence). This CDR3 is built from 15 residues. The CDR3 DNA reads TGTGCCACCGCGACTAGCGGGGAGCACACAGATACGCAGTATTTT. It encodes CATATSGEHTDTQYF.

The chain has TRBV28 and TRBJ2-7; no firm D call. This CDR3 is 16 amino acids long. V lost 5 bases, J lost 1 base, and 18 bases lay in between. Germline values: CDR1 MDHEN, CDR2 SYDVKM. The CDR3 DNA reads as TGTGCCAGCAGTCCCCCTGCCAGGCATACTTCCTACGAGCAGTACTTC. It translates to CASSPPARHTSYEQYF. Full variable domain (remainder filled in from reference TRBV28 and TRBJ2-7): DVKVTQSSRYLVKRTGEKVFLECVQDMDHENMFWYRQDPGLGLRLIYFSYDVKMKEKGDIPEGYSVSREKKERFSLILESASTNQTSMYLCASSPPARHTSYEQYFGPGTRLTVT.

This clonotype showed up many times. The rearrangement uses TRBV7-2 and TRBJ2-1; 8 bases match TRBD2. Germline CDR1 is SGHTA and CDR2 is FQGNSA. The CDR3 is 15 residues long. J gave up 3 bases and V 3 bases, and 4 bases lay outside the gene matches. As DNA, the CDR3 is TGTGCCAGCAGCTTGGCGGGGGGCCACTACAATGAGCAGTTCTTC. Translation gives CASSLAGGHYNEQFF.

This clonotype has a count of ten or more. The genes are TRBV20-1 and TRBJ2-3; tentatively, D is TRBD2 (6 bases). This CDR3 is built from 16 residues. The V end lost 2 bases, the J end lost 4 bases, and 19 bases lay between the germline ends. Germline V gene data show CDR1 as DFQATT and CDR2 as SNEGSKA (reference sequence). CDR3 in DNA: TGCAGTGCTAGAAGGGGCAGGGCGGGATACGCAGATACGCAGTATTTT. Protein product: CSARRGRAGYADTQYF.

This clonotype was counted at least ten times. The gene calls are TRBV6-6 and TRBJ2-7; D possibly corresponds to TRBD2 (6 bases). Germline CDR1 is MNHNY and CDR2 is SVGAGI (reference sequence). The CDR3 covers 14 residues. The V gene lost 7 bases and the J gene lost 2 bases, with 15 bases spanning the gap. The CDR3 here is CASTSTTGAYEQYF. CDR3 nucleotides: TGTGCCAGCACCTCGACAACGGGGGCCTACGAGCAGTACTTC.

At least ten counts were recorded for this clonotype. The chain uses TRBV7-2 and TRBJ1-2; 8 bases line up with TRBD1. The length of the CDR3 is 15 residues. The V gene's germline CDR1 is SGHTA and CDR2 FQGNSA. V trimming: 4 bases; J trimming: 3 bases; junction bases outside the gene matches: 7. As DNA, the CDR3 is TGTGCCAGCAGCTCCCTCGACAGGGGCCACTATGGCTACACCTTC. Its translation is CASSSLDRGHYGYTF. Complete variable domain (other parts from reference TRBV7-2 and TRBJ1-2): GAGVSQSPSNKVTEKGKDVELRCDPISGHTALYWYRQSLGQGLEFLIYFQGNSAPDKSGLPSDRFSAERTGGSVSTLTIQRTQQEDSAVYLCASSSLDRGHYGYTFGSGTRLTVV.

The chain carries TRBV6-1 and TRBJ1-4, with TRBD1 identical over 12 bases. Germline lookup yields CDR1 MNHNS and CDR2 SASEGT. The CDR3 is 14 residues long. Trimming at V came to 0 bases and at J to 11 bases, leaving 1 base not matched to a gene. CDR3 nucleotide sequence: TGTGCCAGCAGTGAAGCCGGGACAGGGGGCAAACTGTTTTTT. Residues: CASSEAGTGGKLFF.